Below, one T cell receptor beta chain is given with its context. Its target is not known. The CDR3 length is 12 residues. Germline V lookup: CDR1 GTSNPN, CDR2 SVGIG (reference sequence). The germline V and J ends were trimmed by 0 bases and 5 bases, with 5 bases remaining between them. PCR involved 60 Vbeta and 13 Jbeta primers. The method was immunoSEQ multiplex PCR; TCRdb's version includes in-frame clones alone and lacks a portion of them. The top ten hold around 2% of the sample, which has around 130,000 clones, roughly four fifths seen once. This sample was included in a study of cytomegalovirus exposure and HLA in healthy donors. Study background: Among about 200 million T cells, an earlier analysis found 117 million unique TCR beta sequences. Genotyping of about 400 donors showed that about 79% belonged to the Caucasian-associated ancestry cluster.

Findings and caveats of the study: There were some public TCRs occurring in many donors, but most TCR sequences were rare. In a later analysis, TCR beta V- and J-gene trimming showed a link to a missense DCLRE1C variant.

Sequencing was performed on PBMCs. This receptor was taken from a man in his forties or fifties in good health and CMV-seronegative. The chain employs TRBV30 and TRBJ2-1; D is ambiguous. The DNA of the CDR3 is TGTGCCTGGAGTGTACAAGACAATGAGCAGTTCTTC. Amino acids: CAWSVQDNEQFF.